The present T cell receptor (beta chain) was sequenced within a study of cytomegalovirus exposure and HLA in healthy donors. Overall study findings and caveats: Rarity characterized most TCR sequences, yet some public TCRs appeared in many donors. From TCR beta sequences, most subjects' HLA-A and HLA-B alleles were reportedly predicted accurately.

The PCR made use of 60 Vbeta and 13 Jbeta primers. TCRdb's table, derived via immunoSEQ multiplex PCR, lists solely in-frame clones and lacks some. The table lists 60,000 to 90,000 clones, about 70% of them singletons, with more than 8% in the top ten. This clone was counted once. Its antigen remains unidentified. One junction end does not reproduce the germline sequence, and a read error may be involved. The germline V gene has CDR1 SGDLS and CDR2 YYNGEE. CDR3 length equals 15 residues. Sequencing input: PBMCs. The source is a woman between 50 and 59 years old in good health and CMV-seropositive. The chain uses TRBV9 and TRBJ2-5, with D maybe TRBD2 (5 bases). CDR3 in amino acids: CASSPLGVSQKTQYF. CDR3 DNA: TGTGCCAGCAGCCCCCTGGGAGTAAGCCAAAAGACCCAGTACTTC.